This paragraph covers one T cell receptor beta chain sequence. Time point: peripheral blood 6 weeks after treatment start. This sample is part of a study of PD-L1 blockade in urothelial cancer. Study overall: Once treatment had started, blood was analyzed at 3 weeks (second dose) and again at 6 weeks.

The J segment lost 15 bases and the V segment lost 6 bases, leaving 4 bases of the junction unmatched. This CDR3 is 11 amino acids long. The germline V gene encodes CDR1 MNHNS and CDR2 SASEGT. Produced via immunoSEQ multiplex PCR; TCRdb's table is partial and in-frame only. The data hold about 110,000 clones, with 80% to 95% observed a single time. This receptor was taken from a man in his fifties or sixties with urothelial cancer. The rearrangement joins TRBV6-1 to TRBJ1-6; 8 bases fit TRBD1. This specimen was PBMCs, taken around atezolizumab (anti-PD-L1) treatment. CDR3 sequence reads: CASRSTGDLHF. CDR3 in DNA: TGTGCCAGCAGATCGACAGGGGACCTCCACTTT.